This T cell receptor beta chain was observed in a study of blood T cell repertoires in COVID-19. Study overall: PBMCs, B-cell-depleted T cells, or T cells were the source of the cDNA or gDNA that made up the material.

V was clipped by 1 base and J by 7 bases, with 4 bases between them. The germline CDR1 and CDR2 sequences are DFQATT and SNEGSKA (reference sequence). This CDR3 region has 11 residues. Profiling relied on immunoSEQ multiplex PCR, and the TCRdb table lists in-frame clones only, not all of them. This sample yields under 130,000 clones, of which approximately 87% are seen a single time; around 13% belongs to the top ten. Sequenced: peripheral blood. The receptor comes from a human donor in a cohort sampled during active or convalescent COVID-19. The rearrangement joins TRBV20-1 to TRBJ1-4; D ambiguous. The CDR3 sequence: CSARVGEKLFF. CDR3 coding DNA: TGCAGTGCTAGAGTCGGTGAAAAACTGTTTTTT.